Following are 5 T cell receptor beta chains from one sample sequenced in a study of spatial heterogeneity in lung cancer. The time point is: sample taken at primary tumor resection. MiXCR, applied by TCRdb to the 5' RACE reads, yields one record per CDR3 protein. Altogether under 30,000 distinct CDR3 sequences are present, about 3.5% being singletons, with the ten largest covering about 30%. The sample in question was PBMCs, obtained at surgery. The receptors originated from a female donor with early-stage non-small cell lung cancer.

The sample holds many counts of this clonotype. Sequence at one end of the junction differs from germline and may be a read error. V usage is TRBV28 and J usage is TRBJ2-7, with 7 bases identical to TRBD1. The CDR3 runs 14 residues. Germline lookup yields CDR1 MDHEN and CDR2 SYDVKM. This CDR3 is CVSRRDSGHYEQYF. CDR3 DNA sequence: TGTGTCAGCCGCCGGGACAGTGGGCACTACGAGCAGTACTTC.

Comments on this clonotype: It may be a read error: a sequence one base away is much more abundant. V is TRBV25-1 and J is TRBJ1-5; 7 bases align to TRBD1. The germline V gene encodes CDR1 MGHDK and CDR2 SYGVNS. This CDR3 comprises 13 residues. V lost 7 bases to trimming and J lost 6 bases; unmatched junction nucleotides: 6. Here the CDR3 DNA reads TGTGCCAGCATTGACAGGGCCGCTCAGCCCCAGCATTTT. It specifies CASIDRAAQPQHF.

The J gene is TRBJ2-2, the V gene TRBV7-2; 8 positions match TRBD1. The CDR3 is 14 amino acids. The V segment lost 3 bases and the J segment 6 bases; nucleotides outside the gene matches: 3. From germline, CDR1 is SGHTA and CDR2 FQGNSA. CDR3 sequence (DNA): TGTGCCAGCAGCTTTTCAGGGGGCCCCGGGGAGCTGTTTTTT. Translated: CASSFSGGPGELFF.

This clonotype was detected many times. The J gene is TRBJ1-5, the V gene TRBV9; no definite D call. CDR1 SGDLS and CDR2 YYNGEE come from the germline V gene. The CDR3 runs 15 residues. The V gene lost 0 bases and the J gene lost 5 bases, with 12 bases spanning the gap. The CDR3 DNA reads as TGTGCCAGCAGCGTAGGTTCCGGGGAGTATCAGCCCCAGCATTTT. Translated: CASSVGSGEYQPQHF.

This clonotype was detected many times. CDR3 DNA sequence: TGCAGTGCTAGAGATTGGGGGACAGGAGATACGCAGTATTTT. Protein sequence: CSARDWGTGDTQYF. This chain connects TRBV20-1 to TRBJ2-3; TRBD1 matches 8 bases. Germline assignment: CDR1 DFQATT and CDR2 SNEGSKA (reference sequence). The CDR3 consists of 14 residues. The trim removed 0 bases at V and 5 bases at J, leaving 4 bases unmatched.